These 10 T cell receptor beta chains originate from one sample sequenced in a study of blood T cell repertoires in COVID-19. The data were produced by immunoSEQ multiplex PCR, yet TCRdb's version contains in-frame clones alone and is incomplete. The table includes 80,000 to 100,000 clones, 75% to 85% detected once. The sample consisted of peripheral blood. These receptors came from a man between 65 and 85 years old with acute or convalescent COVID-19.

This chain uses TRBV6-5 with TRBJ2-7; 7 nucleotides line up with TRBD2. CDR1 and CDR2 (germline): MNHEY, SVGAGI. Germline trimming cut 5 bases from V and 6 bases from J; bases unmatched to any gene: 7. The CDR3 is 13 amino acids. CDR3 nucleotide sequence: TGTGCCAGCAGTCGGGGAGGGTGGAGCGAGCAGTACTTC. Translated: CASSRGGWSEQYF.

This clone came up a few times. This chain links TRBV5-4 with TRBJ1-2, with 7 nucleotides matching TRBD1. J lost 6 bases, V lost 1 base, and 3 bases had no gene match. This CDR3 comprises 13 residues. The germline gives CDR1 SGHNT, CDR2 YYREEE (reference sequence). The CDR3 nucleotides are TGTGCCAGCAGCTTGAGGGGACAGAATGGCTACACCTTC. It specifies CASSLRGQNGYTF.

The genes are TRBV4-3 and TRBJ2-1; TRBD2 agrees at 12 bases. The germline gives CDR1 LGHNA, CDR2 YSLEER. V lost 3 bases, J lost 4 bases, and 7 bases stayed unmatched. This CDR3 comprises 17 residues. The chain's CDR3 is CASSHGRLAGEYNEQFF. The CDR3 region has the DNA TGCGCCAGCAGCCATGGAAGACTAGCGGGGGAGTACAATGAGCAGTTCTTC.

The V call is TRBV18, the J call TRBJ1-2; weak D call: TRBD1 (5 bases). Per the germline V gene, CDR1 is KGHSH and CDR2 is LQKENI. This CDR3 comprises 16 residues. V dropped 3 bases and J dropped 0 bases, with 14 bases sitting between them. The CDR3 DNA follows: TGTGCCAGCTCACCTACGGCAGGACAAACTAACTATGGCTACACCTTC. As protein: CASSPTAGQTNYGYTF.

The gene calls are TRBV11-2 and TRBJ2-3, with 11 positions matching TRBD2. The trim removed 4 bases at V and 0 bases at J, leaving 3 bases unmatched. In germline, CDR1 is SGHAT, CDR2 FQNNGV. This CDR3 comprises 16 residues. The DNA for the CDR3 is TGTGCCAGCAGCTCACGGACTAGCGGGAGCACAGATACGCAGTATTTT. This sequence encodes CASSSRTSGSTDTQYF. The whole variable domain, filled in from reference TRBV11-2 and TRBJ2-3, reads EAGVAQSPRYKIIEKRQSVAFWCNPISGHATLYWYQQILGQGPKLLIQFQNNGVVDDSQLPKDRFSAERLKGVDSTLKIQPAKLEDSAVYLCASSSRTSGSTDTQYFGPGTRLTVL.

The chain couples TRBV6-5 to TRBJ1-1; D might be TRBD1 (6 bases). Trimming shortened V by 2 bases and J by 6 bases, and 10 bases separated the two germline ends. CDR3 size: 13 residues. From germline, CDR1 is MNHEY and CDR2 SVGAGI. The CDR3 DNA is TGTGCCAGCAGTTACATTAAGGGGGCTGAAGCTTTCTTT. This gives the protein CASSYIKGAEAFF.

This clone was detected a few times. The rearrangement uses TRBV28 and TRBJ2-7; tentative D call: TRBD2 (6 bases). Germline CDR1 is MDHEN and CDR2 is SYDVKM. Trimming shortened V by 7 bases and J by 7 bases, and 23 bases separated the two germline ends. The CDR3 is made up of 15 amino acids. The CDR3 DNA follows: TGTGCCAGCACCTCCATTGGGCGGGGCGTTCGGGAGCAGTACTTC. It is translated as CASTSIGRGVREQYF.

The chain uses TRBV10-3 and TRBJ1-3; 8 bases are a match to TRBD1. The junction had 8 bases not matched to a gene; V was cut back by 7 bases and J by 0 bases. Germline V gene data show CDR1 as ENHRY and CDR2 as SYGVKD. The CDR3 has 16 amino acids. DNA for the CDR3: TGTGCCATCACCGCGGGACAGGTCCGCTCTGGAAACACCATATATTTT. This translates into CAITAGQVRSGNTIYF.

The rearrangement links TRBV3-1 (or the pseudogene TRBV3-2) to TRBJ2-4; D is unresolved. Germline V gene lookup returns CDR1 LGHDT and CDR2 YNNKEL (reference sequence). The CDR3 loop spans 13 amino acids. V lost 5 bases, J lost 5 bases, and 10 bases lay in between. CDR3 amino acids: CASSLDQENIQYF. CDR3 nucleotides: TGTGCCAGCAGCTTAGACCAGGAAAACATTCAGTACTTC.

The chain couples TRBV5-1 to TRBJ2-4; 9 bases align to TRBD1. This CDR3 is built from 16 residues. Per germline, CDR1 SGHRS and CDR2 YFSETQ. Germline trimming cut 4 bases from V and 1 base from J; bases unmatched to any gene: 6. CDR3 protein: CASSTGQGWAKNIQYF. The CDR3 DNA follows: TGCGCCAGCAGCACGGGACAGGGTTGGGCCAAAAACATTCAGTACTTC.